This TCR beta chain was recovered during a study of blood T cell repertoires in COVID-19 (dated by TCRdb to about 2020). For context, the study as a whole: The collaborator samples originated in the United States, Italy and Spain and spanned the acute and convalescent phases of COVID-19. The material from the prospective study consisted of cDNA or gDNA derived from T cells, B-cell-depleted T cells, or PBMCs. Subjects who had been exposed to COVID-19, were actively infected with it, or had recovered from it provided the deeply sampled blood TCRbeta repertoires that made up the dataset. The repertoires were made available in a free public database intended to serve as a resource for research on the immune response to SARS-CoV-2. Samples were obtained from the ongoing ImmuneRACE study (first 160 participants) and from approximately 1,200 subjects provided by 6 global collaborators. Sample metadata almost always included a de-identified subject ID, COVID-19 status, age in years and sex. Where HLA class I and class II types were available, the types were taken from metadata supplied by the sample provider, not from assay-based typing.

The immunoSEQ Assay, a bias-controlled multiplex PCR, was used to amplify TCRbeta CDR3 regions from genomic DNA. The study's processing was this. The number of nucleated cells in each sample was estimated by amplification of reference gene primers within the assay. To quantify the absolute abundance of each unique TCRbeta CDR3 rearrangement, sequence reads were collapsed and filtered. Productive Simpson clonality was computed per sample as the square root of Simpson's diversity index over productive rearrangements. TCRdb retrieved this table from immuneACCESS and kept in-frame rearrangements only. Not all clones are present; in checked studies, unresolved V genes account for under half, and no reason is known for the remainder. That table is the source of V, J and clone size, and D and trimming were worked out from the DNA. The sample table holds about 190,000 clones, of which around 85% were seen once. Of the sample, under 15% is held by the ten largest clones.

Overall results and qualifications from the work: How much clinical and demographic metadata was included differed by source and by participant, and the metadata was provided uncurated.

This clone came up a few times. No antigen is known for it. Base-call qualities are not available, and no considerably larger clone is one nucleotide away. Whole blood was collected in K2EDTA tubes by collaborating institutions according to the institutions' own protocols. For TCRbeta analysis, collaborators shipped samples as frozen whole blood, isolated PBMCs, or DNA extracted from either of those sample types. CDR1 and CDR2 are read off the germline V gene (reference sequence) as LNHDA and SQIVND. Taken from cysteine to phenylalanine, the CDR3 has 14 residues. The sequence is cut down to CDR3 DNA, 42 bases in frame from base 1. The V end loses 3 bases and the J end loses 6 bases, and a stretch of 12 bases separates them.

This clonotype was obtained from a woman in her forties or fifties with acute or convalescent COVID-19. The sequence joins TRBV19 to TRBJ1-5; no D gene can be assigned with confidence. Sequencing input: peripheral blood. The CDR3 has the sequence CASSIYSSPQPQHF. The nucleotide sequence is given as TGTGCCAGTAGTATTTACAGTTCCCCTCAGCCCCAGCATTTT. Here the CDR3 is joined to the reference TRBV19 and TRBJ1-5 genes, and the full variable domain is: DGGITQSPKYLFRKEGQNVTLSCEQNLNHDAMYWYRQDPGQGLRLIYYSQIVNDFQKGDIAEGYSVSREKKESFPLTVTSAQKNPTAFYLCASSIYSSPQPQHFGDGTRLSIL.